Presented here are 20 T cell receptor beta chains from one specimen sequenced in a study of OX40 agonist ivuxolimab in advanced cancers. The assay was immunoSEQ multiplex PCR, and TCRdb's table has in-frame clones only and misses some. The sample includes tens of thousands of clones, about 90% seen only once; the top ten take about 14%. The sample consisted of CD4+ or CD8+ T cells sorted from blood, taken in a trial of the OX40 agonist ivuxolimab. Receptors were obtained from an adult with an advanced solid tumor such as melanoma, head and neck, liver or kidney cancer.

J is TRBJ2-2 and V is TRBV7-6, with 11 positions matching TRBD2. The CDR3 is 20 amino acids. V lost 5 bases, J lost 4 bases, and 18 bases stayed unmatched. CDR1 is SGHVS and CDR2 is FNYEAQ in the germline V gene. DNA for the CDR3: TGTGCCAGCAGCCCTATTACTAGCGGGAGTTCCAAAGATAGCACCGGGGAGCTGTTTTTT. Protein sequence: CASSPITSGSSKDSTGELFF.

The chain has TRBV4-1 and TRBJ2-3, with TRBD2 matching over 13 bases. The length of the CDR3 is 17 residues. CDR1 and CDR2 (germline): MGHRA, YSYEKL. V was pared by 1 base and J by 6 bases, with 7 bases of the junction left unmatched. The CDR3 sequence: CASSQGTSGSRWDTQYF. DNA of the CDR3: TGCGCCAGCAGCCAAGGGACTAGCGGGAGTCGGTGGGATACGCAGTATTTT.

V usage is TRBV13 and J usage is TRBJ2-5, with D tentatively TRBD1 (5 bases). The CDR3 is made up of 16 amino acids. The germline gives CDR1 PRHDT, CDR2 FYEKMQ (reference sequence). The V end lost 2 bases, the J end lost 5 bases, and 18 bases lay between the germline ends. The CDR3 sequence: CASSLWGRDRRETQYF. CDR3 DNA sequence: TGTGCCAGCAGCTTATGGGGCAGAGACCGCCGGGAGACCCAGTACTTC.

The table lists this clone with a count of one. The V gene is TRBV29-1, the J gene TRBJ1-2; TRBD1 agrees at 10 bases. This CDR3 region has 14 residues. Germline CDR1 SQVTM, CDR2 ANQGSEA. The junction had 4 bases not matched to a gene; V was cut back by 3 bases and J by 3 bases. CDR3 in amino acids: CSVDVTGGDYGYTF. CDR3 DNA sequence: TGCAGCGTTGATGTGACAGGGGGCGACTATGGCTACACCTTC.

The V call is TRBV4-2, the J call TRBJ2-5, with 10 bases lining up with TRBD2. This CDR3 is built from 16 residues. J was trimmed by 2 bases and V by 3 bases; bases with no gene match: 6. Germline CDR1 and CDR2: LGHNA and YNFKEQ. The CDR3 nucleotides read TGTGCCAGCAGCCAGGAACTAGCGGGAATACAAGAGACCCAGTACTTC. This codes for CASSQELAGIQETQYF.

As DNA, the CDR3 is TGTGCCAGCAGCCCCCAGGGATTCTACGAGCAGTACTTC. Residues: CASSPQGFYEQYF. The chain is built from TRBV14 and TRBJ2-7, with TRBD1 as a possible D gene (5 bases). This CDR3 comprises 13 residues. Between the trimmed V and J ends, which lost 4 bases and 3 bases, there was a span of 10 bases. Germline V CDR1 and CDR2: SGHDN, FVKESK.

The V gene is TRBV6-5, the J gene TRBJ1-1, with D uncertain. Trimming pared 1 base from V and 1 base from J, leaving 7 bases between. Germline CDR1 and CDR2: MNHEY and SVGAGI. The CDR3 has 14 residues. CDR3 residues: CASSYYGSNTEAFF. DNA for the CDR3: TGTGCCAGCAGTTACTATGGGTCGAACACTGAAGCTTTCTTT.

CDR3 in DNA: TGTGCCAGCTCACCACCAGTGAATGCCGGGGAGCTGTTTTTT. The encoded protein is CASSPPVNAGELFF. V gene TRBV18 combines with J gene TRBJ2-2, with D unclear. Germline V gene data show CDR1 as KGHSH and CDR2 as LQKENI. The CDR3 consists of 14 residues. V lost 0 bases to trimming and J lost 6 bases, with 8 bases between them. Full variable domain (outside the CDR3, taken from reference TRBV18 and TRBJ2-2): NAGVMQNPRHLVRRRGQEARLRCSPMKGHSHVYWYRQLPEEGLKFMVYLQKENIIDESGMPKERFSAEFPKEGPSILRIQQVVRGDSAAYFCASSPPVNAGELFFGEGSRLTVL.

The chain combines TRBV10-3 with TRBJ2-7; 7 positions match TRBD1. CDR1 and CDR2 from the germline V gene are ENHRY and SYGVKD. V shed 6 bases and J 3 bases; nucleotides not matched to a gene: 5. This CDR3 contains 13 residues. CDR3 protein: CAIRTGTDYEQYF. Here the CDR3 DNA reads TGTGCCATCAGGACCGGGACAGACTACGAGCAGTACTTC.

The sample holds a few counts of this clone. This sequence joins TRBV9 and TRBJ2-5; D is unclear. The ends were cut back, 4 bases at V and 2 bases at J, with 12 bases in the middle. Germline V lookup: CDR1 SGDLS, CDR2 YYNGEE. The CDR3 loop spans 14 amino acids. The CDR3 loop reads CASSPPHRQETQYF. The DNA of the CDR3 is TGTGCCAGCAGCCCCCCCCATCGTCAAGAGACCCAGTACTTC.

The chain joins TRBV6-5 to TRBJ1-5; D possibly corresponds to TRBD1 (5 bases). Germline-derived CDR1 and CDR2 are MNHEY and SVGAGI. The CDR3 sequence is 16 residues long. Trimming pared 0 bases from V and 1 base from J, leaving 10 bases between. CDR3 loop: CASSYSRDGSNQPQHF. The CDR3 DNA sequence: TGTGCCAGCAGTTACTCAAGGGACGGAAGCAATCAGCCCCAGCATTTT.

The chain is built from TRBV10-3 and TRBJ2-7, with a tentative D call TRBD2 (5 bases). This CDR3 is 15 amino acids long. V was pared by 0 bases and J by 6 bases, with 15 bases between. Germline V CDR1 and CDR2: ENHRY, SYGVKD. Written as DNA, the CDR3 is TGTGCCATCAGTGAGTCTGGTAGCGTCAGCACCGAGCAGTACTTC. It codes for CAISESGSVSTEQYF.

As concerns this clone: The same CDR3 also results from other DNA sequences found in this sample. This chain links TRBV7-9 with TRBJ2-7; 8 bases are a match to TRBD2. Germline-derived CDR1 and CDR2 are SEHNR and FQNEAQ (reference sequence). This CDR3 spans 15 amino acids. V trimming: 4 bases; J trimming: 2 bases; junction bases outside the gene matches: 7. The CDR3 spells CASSSEAGDPYEQYF. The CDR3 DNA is TGTGCCAGCAGCTCCGAAGCGGGAGACCCCTACGAGCAGTACTTC.

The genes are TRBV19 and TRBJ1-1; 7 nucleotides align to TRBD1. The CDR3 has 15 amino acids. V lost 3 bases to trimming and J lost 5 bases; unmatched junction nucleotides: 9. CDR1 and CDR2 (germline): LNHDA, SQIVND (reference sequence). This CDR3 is CASSMYRGRGTEAFF. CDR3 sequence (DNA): TGTGCCAGTAGTATGTACAGGGGTCGGGGGACTGAAGCTTTCTTT. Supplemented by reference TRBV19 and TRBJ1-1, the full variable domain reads DGGITQSPKYLFRKEGQNVTLSCEQNLNHDAMYWYRQDPGQGLRLIYYSQIVNDFQKGDIAEGYSVSREKKESFPLTVTSAQKNPTAFYLCASSMYRGRGTEAFFGQGTRLTVV.

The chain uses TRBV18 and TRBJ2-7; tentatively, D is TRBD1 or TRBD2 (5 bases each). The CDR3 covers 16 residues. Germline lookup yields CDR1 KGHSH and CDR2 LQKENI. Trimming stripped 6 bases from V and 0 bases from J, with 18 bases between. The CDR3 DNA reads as TGTGCCAGCTCGGAATTAGGGACGCCGAGCTCCTACGAGCAGTACTTC. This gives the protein CASSELGTPSSYEQYF.

The DNA of the CDR3 is TGTGCCAGCAGCTCATCAAGGCCTAGCGGATACAATGAGCAGTTCTTC. Translated, it gives CASSSSRPSGYNEQFF. The J gene is TRBJ2-1, the V gene TRBV5-4; 7 bases are a match to TRBD2. This CDR3 is 16 amino acids long. Germline lookup yields CDR1 SGHNT and CDR2 YYREEE (reference sequence). Trimming took 3 bases from V and 4 from J; bases not matched to a gene: 10.

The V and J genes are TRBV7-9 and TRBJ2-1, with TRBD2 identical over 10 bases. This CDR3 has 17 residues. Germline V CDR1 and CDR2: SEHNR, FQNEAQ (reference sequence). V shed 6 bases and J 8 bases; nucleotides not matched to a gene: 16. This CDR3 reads CASSSNLAGVGMDEQFF. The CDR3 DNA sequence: TGTGCCAGCAGTTCCAACCTAGCGGGGGTGGGTATGGATGAGCAGTTCTTC.

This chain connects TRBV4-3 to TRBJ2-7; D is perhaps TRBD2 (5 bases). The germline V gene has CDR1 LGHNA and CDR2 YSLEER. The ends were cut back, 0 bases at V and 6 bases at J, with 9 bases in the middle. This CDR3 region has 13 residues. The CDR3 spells CASSQDQEGEQYF. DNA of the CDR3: TGCGCCAGCAGCCAAGATCAAGAGGGCGAGCAGTACTTC.

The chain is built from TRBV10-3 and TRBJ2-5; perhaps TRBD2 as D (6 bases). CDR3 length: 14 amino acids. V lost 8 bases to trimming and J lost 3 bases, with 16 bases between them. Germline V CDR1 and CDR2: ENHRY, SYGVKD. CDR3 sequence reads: CAIGSGGTEETQYF. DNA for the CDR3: TGTGCCATCGGGTCCGGAGGGACGGAAGAGACCCAGTACTTC.

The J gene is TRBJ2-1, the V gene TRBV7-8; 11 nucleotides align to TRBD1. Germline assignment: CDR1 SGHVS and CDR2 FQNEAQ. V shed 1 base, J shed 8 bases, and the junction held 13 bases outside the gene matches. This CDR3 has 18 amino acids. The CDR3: CASSLDVFPGQGVYEQFF. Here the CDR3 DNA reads TGTGCCAGCAGCTTAGATGTTTTTCCGGGACAGGGGGTCTATGAGCAGTTCTTC.